This paragraph reports one T cell receptor (beta chain). The target antigen is unknown. This sample is part of a study of Ad26.COV2.S vaccination and SARS-CoV-2 variants. The wider study: It was the COV1001 Ad26.COV2.S trial arm that included the donor. Into the muscle, Ad26.COV2.S was dosed once or twice, 56 days apart. Whole-study findings and limits: The breadth of spike-specific CD8+ and CD4+ T cell responses after vaccination was reportedly substantial. Vaccine recipients had higher spike-specific TCR breadth than placebo recipients.

V dropped 4 bases and J dropped 4 bases, with 16 bases sitting between them. Per the germline V gene, CDR1 is SEHNR and CDR2 is FQNEAQ (reference sequence). The CDR3 is 16 amino acids. This table comes from immunoSEQ multiplex PCR, and its TCRdb copy is limited to in-frame clones, with some not included. Here the sample spans 300,000 to 400,000 clones, 90% being singletons. Treatment defined: some 20 received Ad26.COV2.S at low or high dose, single or two shots; roughly five received placebo; per-sample allocation not given. Day 63 after the first injection of vaccine or placebo was the sampling time.

The chain recombines TRBV7-9 with TRBJ1-4; D uncertain. This specimen was peripheral blood, taken in a trial of Ad26.COV2.S vaccine versus placebo. The receptor was derived from a person between 18 and 59 years old who received the Ad26.COV2.S COVID-19 vaccine or a placebo. The CDR3, as DNA: TGTGCCAGCAGCTCCGCCGATCGGGTCGATAATGAAAAACTGTTTTTT. This translates into CASSSADRVDNEKLFF.